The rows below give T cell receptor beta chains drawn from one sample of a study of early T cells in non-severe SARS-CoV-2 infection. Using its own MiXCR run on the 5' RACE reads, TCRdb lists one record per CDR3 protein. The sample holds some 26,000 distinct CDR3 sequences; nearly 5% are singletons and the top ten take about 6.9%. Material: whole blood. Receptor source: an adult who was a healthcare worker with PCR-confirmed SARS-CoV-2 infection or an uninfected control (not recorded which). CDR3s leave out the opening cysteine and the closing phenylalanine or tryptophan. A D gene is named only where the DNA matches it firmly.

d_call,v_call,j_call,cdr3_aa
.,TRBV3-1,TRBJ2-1,ASSQVLTGSHYNEQF
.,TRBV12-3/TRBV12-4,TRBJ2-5,ASRGGGKTSETQY
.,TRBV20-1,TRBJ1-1,SARADRSRTEAF
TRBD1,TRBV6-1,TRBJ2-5,ASSERDRGKETQY
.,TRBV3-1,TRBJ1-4,ASSHLPEKLF
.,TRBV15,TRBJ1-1,ATSRRRSNTEAF
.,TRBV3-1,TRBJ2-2,ASSLQGSTGELF
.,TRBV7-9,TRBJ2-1,ASSETDEQF
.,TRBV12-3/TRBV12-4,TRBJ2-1,ASSLPGEQF
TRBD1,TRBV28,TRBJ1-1,ASSETGVSTEAF
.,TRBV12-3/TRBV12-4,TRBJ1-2,ASSLASQGHYGYT
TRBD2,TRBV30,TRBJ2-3,AWSVGGRAQDTQY
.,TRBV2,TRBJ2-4,ASQGREGTKNIQY
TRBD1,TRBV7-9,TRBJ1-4,ASSLADRGEKLF
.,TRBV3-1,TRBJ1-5,ASSQEFGNSNQPQH
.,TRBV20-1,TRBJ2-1,SARHGTASSYNEQF
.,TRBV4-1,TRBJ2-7,ASSQDPGEGNEQY
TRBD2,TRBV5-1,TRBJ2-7,ASSQSGIRSYEQY
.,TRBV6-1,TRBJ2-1,ASKRGGQNYNEQF
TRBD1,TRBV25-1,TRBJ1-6,ASSTGTGRFKGNSPLH
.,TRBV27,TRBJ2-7,ASNSPAAQGTGEQY
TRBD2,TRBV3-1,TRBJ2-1,ASSQVTSGRALEQF